Following are 26 T cell receptor beta chains from one sample sequenced in a study of blood T cell repertoires in COVID-19. The protocol was immunoSEQ multiplex PCR, while the TCRdb copy is restricted to in-frame clones and leaves out a portion. The table lists 190,000 or so clones, approximately 89% of them singletons. The sample consisted of peripheral blood. These receptors were collected from a middle-aged man with active or convalescent COVID-19.

V is TRBV28 and J is TRBJ1-1; unclear D gene. Germline V gene lookup returns CDR1 MDHEN and CDR2 SYDVKM. V lost 0 bases, J lost 13 bases, and 21 bases lay in between. The CDR3 sequence is 15 residues long. CDR3 protein: CASSLWSGDGDEGFF. CDR3 nucleotide sequence: TGTGCCAGCAGTTTATGGTCAGGAGATGGGGATGAGGGTTTCTTT.

V and J are TRBV7-2 and TRBJ1-5, with D uncertain. V dropped 1 base and J dropped 0 bases, with 10 bases sitting between them. Per germline, CDR1 SGHTA and CDR2 FQGNSA. This CDR3 has 16 amino acids. DNA of the CDR3: TGTGCCAGCAGCTTAGAGATCTCCTATAGCAATCAGCCCCAGCATTTT. Translation gives CASSLEISYSNQPQHF.

The chain recombines TRBV19 with TRBJ2-1; D gene uncertain. Germline CDR1 reads LNHDA; CDR2 reads SQIVND (reference sequence). V was shortened by 2 bases and J by 3 bases, with 11 bases between the two germline ends. This CDR3 contains 15 residues. CDR3 in amino acids: CASSIMGPDYNEQFF. The CDR3 nucleotides are TGTGCCAGTAGTATAATGGGCCCCGACTACAATGAGCAGTTCTTC.

The chain uses TRBV19 and TRBJ1-2; D possibly corresponds to TRBD1 (6 bases). The V and J ends lost 3 bases and 6 bases respectively, with 14 bases between them. This CDR3 has 14 residues. CDR1 and CDR2 (germline): LNHDA, SQIVND (reference sequence). The CDR3 loop is CASSIDQGIDGYTF. CDR3 nucleotides: TGTGCCAGTAGTATCGACCAGGGGATCGATGGCTACACCTTC.

The rearrangement links TRBV27 to TRBJ2-7; 10 bases are shared with TRBD2. The CDR3 contains 14 residues. V gave up 7 bases and J gave up 0 bases; unmatched junction bases: 3. Germline values: CDR1 MNHEY, CDR2 SMNVEV (reference sequence). The CDR3 loop is CASKTSGASYEQYF. DNA for the CDR3: TGTGCCAGCAAAACTAGCGGGGCCTCCTACGAGCAGTACTTC.

This chain links TRBV6-5 with TRBJ1-6, with 7 bases that match TRBD1. CDR3 length: 14 amino acids. The V segment lost 7 bases and the J segment 6 bases; nucleotides outside the gene matches: 6. Per germline, CDR1 MNHEY and CDR2 SVGAGI. The CDR3 DNA sequence: TGTGCCAGCAACCCTCGGGACAGTAATTCACCCCTCCACTTT. This gives the protein CASNPRDSNSPLHF.

The chain links TRBV4-3 to TRBJ1-5; D might be TRBD1 (6 bases). V lost 2 bases and J 15 bases, leaving 23 bases between the germline ends. The germline CDR1 and CDR2 sequences are LGHNA and YSLEER. CDR3 length equals 15 residues. The CDR3 region is CASSQYKFAGGRLHF. The DNA of the CDR3 is TGCGCCAGCAGCCAATATAAATTCGCTGGGGGCCGGTTGCATTTT.

The chain joins TRBV10-1 to TRBJ1-3; D not certain. Germline CDR1 is WNHNN and CDR2 is SYGVQD (reference sequence). The CDR3 has 14 residues. V was trimmed by 3 bases and J by 0 bases, leaving 6 bases between them. The CDR3 region is CASSESVSGNTIYF. The CDR3 DNA follows: TGCGCCAGCAGTGAATCAGTCTCTGGAAACACCATATATTTT.

In DNA form, the CDR3 reads TGCAGCGTTGTGATGGACGGACTAAGCTCCGACTATGGCTACACCTTC. It yields the protein CSVVMDGLSSDYGYTF. V and J are TRBV29-1 and TRBJ1-2; D is ambiguous. V was pared by 4 bases and J by 3 bases, with 21 bases between. CDR3 length: 16 residues. CDR1 and CDR2 (germline): SQVTM, ANQGSEA.

This chain joins TRBV12-3 or TRBV12-4 and TRBJ1-5, with D unclear. The CDR3 runs 13 residues. The V gene lost 2 bases and the J gene lost 3 bases, with 5 bases spanning the gap. CDR3 nucleotide sequence: TGTGCCAGCAGTTTAACTTTCAATCAGCCCCAGCATTTT. Protein: CASSLTFNQPQHF.

This chain's CDR3 is CASSPPDGLYEQYF. For the CDR3, the DNA is TGTGCCAGCAGCCCACCGGACGGACTCTACGAGCAGTACTTC. The chain combines TRBV7-9 with TRBJ2-7; D is possibly TRBD2 (5 bases). V was trimmed by 5 bases and J by 3 bases, leaving 14 bases between them. Germline CDR1 SEHNR, CDR2 FQNEAQ (reference sequence). This CDR3 is 14 amino acids long.

This chain joins TRBV5-1 and TRBJ1-1; 7 bases line up with TRBD1. After removal of 2 bases from V and 4 bases from J, the junction contained 17 bases not matched to a gene. The CDR3 sequence is 18 residues long. CDR1 is SGHRS, CDR2 YFSETQ, per germline. The CDR3 DNA sequence: TGCGCCAGCAGCTTACGTGCGGCCCTACAGGGGAAAGGCACTGAAGCTTTCTTT. The encoded protein is CASSLRAALQGKGTEAFF.

The V call is TRBV7-6, the J call TRBJ1-6; 9 nucleotides align to TRBD1. Looked up from germline, CDR1 is SGHVS and CDR2 is FNYEAQ. J lost 6 bases, V lost 2 bases, and 2 bases had no gene match. The CDR3 covers 15 residues. In nucleotides, the CDR3 is TGTGCCAGCAGCTTAACAGGGGGCAGTAATTCACCCCTCCACTTT. This codes for CASSLTGGSNSPLHF.

A few counts support this clone. The chain combines TRBV19 with TRBJ2-1; 8 bases fit TRBD1. V lost 5 bases to trimming and J lost 7 bases; unmatched junction nucleotides: 1. Germline CDR1 and CDR2: LNHDA and SQIVND (reference sequence). The CDR3 length is 12 residues. The CDR3 DNA follows: TGTGCCAGTAGTGACAGGGGAAATGAGCAGTTCTTC. It codes for CASSDRGNEQFF.

The rearrangement joins TRBV5-4 to TRBJ2-7; a possible D gene is TRBD1 (5 bases). Trimming took off 4 bases at V and 2 bases at J, with 13 bases between the two ends. Germline V gives CDR1 SGHNT, CDR2 YYREEE (reference sequence). The CDR3 is 14 residues long. The CDR3 nucleotides are TGTGCCAGCAGCGTAGAGACAGATGCCTACGAGCAGTACTTC. It codes for CASSVETDAYEQYF.

The gene calls are TRBV2 and TRBJ2-5, with 9 bases identical to TRBD1. V lost 2 bases, J lost 6 bases, and 7 bases stayed unmatched. The CDR3 length is 15 residues. Germline CDR1 SNHLY, CDR2 FYNNEI. CDR3 nucleotide sequence: TGTGCCAGCAGTGAAAGGGGGACAGGGAAAAAGACCCAGTACTTC. This gives the protein CASSERGTGKKTQYF. The full variable domain, in which reference TRBV2 and TRBJ2-5 provide the parts outside the CDR3, is EPEVTQTPSHQVTQMGQEVILRCVPISNHLYFYWYRQILGQKVEFLVSFYNNEISEKSEIFDDQFSVERPDGSNFTLKIRSTKLEDSAMYFCASSERGTGKKTQYFGPGTRLLVL.

The chain has TRBV5-6 and TRBJ2-7; the D gene is possibly TRBD1 (6 bases). The CDR3 runs 14 residues. Trimming cost V 0 bases and J 3 bases, with 10 bases left between them. Germline V lookup: CDR1 SGHDT, CDR2 YYEEEE. The CDR3, as DNA: TGTGCCAGCAGCTTGGACAGGGATAGCTACGAGCAGTACTTC. This encodes CASSLDRDSYEQYF. Filled out from reference TRBV5-6 and TRBJ2-7, the complete variable domain reads DAGVTQSPTHLIKTRGQQVTLRCSPKSGHDTVSWYQQALGQGPQFIFQYYEEEERQRGNFPDRFSGHQFPNYSSELNVNALLLGDSALYLCASSLDRDSYEQYFGPGTRLTVT.

The chain carries TRBV2 and TRBJ1-5; TRBD1 might be the D (5 bases). Germline loops: CDR1 SNHLY, CDR2 FYNNEI. This CDR3 comprises 15 residues. V was cut by 5 bases and J by 3 bases, with 14 bases left in between. The CDR3 reads CASSPPGNNNQPQHF. The CDR3 region has the DNA TGTGCCAGCAGTCCCCCAGGGAACAACAATCAGCCCCAGCATTTT.

This clone was picked up one time. The CDR3 here is CASSQGGFGNTIYF. Written as DNA, the CDR3 is TGTGCCAGCAGCCAAGGTGGCTTTGGAAACACCATATATTTT. This chain links TRBV3-1 (or the pseudogene TRBV3-2) with TRBJ1-3; the D is unclear. CDR3 length: 14 amino acids. With 1 base removed from V and 3 bases from J, the gap between germline ends came to 7 bases. CDR1 is LGHDT, CDR2 YNNKEL, per germline (reference sequence).

The V and J genes are TRBV6-2 or TRBV6-3 and TRBJ1-2; 9 bases agree with TRBD1. From germline, CDR1 is MNHEY and CDR2 SVGEGT. V shed 4 bases, J shed 4 bases, and the junction held 7 bases outside the gene matches. The CDR3 covers 15 residues. The CDR3: CASSSSDRGSYGYTF. The CDR3 coding sequence is TGTGCCAGCAGTTCCTCAGACAGGGGGTCCTATGGCTACACCTTC.

Remarks on this clone: Since the CDR3 does not end with the conserved phenylalanine or tryptophan, this likely comes from a read error. The DNA is omitted, as the CDR3 cannot be located on it reliably, and the CDR3 follows TCRdb's listing. This chain uses TRBV6-8 with TRBJ1-1. 10 amino acids form the CDR3, both terminal residues included. Per germline, CDR1 MNHGY and CDR2 SAAAGT. CDR3 in amino acids: CASRVEIRGR.

This clone was seen a handful of times. The rearrangement uses TRBV28 and TRBJ2-7; D is unresolved. V was shortened by 5 bases and J by 2 bases, with 16 bases between the two germline ends. The CDR3 totals 15 residues. Germline V gives CDR1 MDHEN, CDR2 SYDVKM. Here the CDR3 reads CASSHVDSRAYEQYF. CDR3 nucleotides: TGTGCCAGCAGTCATGTCGACTCCCGAGCCTACGAGCAGTACTTC.

The V gene is TRBV19, the J gene TRBJ1-4; 8 nucleotides agree with TRBD1. This CDR3 region has 15 residues. Per germline, CDR1 LNHDA and CDR2 SQIVND (reference sequence). After removal of 3 bases from V and 7 bases from J, the junction contained 7 bases not matched to a gene. CDR3 region: CASSIPGQGSEKLFF. The DNA for the CDR3 is TGTGCCAGTAGTATCCCCGGACAGGGAAGTGAAAAACTGTTTTTT.

V and J are TRBV9 and TRBJ1-2; TRBD1 aligns across 8 bases. The CDR3 extends over 14 amino acids. The V segment lost 5 bases and the J segment 4 bases; nucleotides outside the gene matches: 7. Germline CDR1 reads SGDLS; CDR2 reads YYNGEE. Written as DNA, the CDR3 is TGTGCCAGCAGTGCTGGACAGGGAGGCTATGGCTACACCTTC. Protein: CASSAGQGGYGYTF.

The gene calls are TRBV9 and TRBJ1-1; a weak D match, TRBD1 (6 bases). Trimming pared 0 bases from V and 3 bases from J, leaving 15 bases between. This CDR3 contains 16 residues. CDR1 is SGDLS, CDR2 YYNGEE, per germline. CDR3 DNA sequence: TGTGCCAGCAGCGTAGGGAACAGGGTAGGAGACACTGAAGCTTTCTTT. Translated, it gives CASSVGNRVGDTEAFF.

The genes are TRBV25-1 and TRBJ2-5; 7 positions agree with TRBD1. This CDR3 region has 15 residues. Germline V CDR1 and CDR2: MGHDK, SYGVNS. Unmatched junction bases numbered 9, after V lost 8 bases and J lost 0 bases. Written as DNA, the CDR3 is TGTGCCAGCGCGGTTTCGACAGGGAACCAAGAGACCCAGTACTTC. Translated: CASAVSTGNQETQYF.